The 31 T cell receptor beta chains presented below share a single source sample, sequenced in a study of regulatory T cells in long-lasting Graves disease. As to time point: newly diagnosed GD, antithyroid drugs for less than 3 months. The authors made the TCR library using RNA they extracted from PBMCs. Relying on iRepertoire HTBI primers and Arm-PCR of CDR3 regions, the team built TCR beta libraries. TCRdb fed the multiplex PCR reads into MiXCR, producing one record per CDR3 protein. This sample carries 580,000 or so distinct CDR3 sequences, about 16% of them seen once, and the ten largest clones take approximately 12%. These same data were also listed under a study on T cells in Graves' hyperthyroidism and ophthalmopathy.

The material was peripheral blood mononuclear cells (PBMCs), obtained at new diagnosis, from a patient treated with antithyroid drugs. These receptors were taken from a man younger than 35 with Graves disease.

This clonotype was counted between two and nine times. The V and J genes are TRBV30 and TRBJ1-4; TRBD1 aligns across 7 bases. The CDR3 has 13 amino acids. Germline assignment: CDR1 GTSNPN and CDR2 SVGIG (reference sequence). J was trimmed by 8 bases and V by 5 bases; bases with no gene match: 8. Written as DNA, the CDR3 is TGTGCCTGGGGCAGGGGGATGGGGGAAAAACTGTTTTTT. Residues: CAWGRGMGEKLFF.

Here the CDR3 reads CASSIAGTGTYEQYF. The CDR3 DNA follows: TGTGCCAGTAGTATTGCCGGGACAGGAACCTACGAGCAGTACTTC. This rearrangement joins TRBV19 to TRBJ2-7; TRBD1 aligns across 8 bases. The CDR3 totals 15 residues. V dropped 3 bases and J dropped 2; count of bases not matched to a gene: 6. Germline-derived CDR1 and CDR2 are LNHDA and SQIVND (reference sequence).

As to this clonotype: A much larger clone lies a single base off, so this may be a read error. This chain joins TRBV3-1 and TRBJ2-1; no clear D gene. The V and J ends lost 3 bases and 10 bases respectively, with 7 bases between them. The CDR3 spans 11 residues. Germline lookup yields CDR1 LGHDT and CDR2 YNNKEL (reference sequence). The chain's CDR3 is CASSHSHEQFF. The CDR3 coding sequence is TGTGCCAGCAGCCACTCGCACGAGCAGTTCTTC.

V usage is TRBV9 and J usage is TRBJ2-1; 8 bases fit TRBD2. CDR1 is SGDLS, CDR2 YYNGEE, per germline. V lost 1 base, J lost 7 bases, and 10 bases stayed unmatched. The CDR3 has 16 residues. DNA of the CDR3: TGTGCCAGCAGCGTATCCGGGACTAGAGGGGAAAATGAGCAGTTCTTC. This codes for CASSVSGTRGENEQFF.

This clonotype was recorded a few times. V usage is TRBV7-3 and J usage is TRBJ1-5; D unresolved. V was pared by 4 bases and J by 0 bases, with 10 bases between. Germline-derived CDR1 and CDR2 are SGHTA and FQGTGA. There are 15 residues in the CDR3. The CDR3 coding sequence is TGTGCCAGCAGCTCCGGAAGCGGTAGCAATCAGCCCCAGCATTTT. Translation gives CASSSGSGSNQPQHF.

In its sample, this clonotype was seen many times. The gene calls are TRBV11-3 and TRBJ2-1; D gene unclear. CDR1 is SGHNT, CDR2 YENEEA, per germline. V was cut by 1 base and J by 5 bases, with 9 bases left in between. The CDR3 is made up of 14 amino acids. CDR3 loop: CASSLGVRDNEQFF. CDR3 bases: TGTGCCAGCAGCTTAGGCGTCAGAGACAATGAGCAGTTCTTC.

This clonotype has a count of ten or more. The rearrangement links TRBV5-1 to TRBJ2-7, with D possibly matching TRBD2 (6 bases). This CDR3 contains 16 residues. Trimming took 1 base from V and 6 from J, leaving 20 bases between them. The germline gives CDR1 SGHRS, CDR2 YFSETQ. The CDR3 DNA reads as TGCGCCAGCAGCTTGTCCCGGGACTGGCAGGCAACCGAGCAGTACTTC. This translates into CASSLSRDWQATEQYF.

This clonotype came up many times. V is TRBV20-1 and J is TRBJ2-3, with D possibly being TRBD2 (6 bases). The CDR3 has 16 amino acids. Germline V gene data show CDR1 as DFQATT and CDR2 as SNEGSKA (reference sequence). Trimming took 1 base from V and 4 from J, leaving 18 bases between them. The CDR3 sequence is CSARGPGGGVPDTQYF. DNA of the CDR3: TGCAGTGCTAGAGGTCCCGGCGGAGGGGTTCCAGATACGCAGTATTTT.

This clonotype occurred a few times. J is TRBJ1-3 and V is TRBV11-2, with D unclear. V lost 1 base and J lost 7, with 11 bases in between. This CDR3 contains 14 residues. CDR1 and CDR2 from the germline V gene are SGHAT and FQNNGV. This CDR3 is CASSLASGGNTIYF. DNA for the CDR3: TGTGCCAGCAGCTTAGCCAGTGGTGGTAACACCATATATTTT.

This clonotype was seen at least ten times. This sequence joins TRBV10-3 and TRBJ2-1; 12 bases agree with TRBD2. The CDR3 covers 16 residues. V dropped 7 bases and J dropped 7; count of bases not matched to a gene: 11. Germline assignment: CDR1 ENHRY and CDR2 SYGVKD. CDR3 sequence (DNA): TGTGCCATCACCCCGCGGGGGCTAGCGGGGGGGAATGAGCAGTTCTTC. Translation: CAITPRGLAGGNEQFF.

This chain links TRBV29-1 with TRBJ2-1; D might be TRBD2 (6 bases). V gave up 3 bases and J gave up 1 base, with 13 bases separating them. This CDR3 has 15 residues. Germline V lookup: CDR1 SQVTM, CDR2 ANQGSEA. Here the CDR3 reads CSVEVGGVSYNEQFF. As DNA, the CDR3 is TGCAGCGTTGAGGTCGGGGGAGTATCCTACAATGAGCAGTTCTTC.

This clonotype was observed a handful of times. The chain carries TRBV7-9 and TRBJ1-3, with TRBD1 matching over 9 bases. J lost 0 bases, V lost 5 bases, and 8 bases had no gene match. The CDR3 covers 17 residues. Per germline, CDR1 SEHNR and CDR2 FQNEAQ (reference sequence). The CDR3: CASSPRGQGDSGNTIYF. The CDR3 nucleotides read TGTGCCAGCAGCCCAAGGGGACAGGGAGACTCTGGAAACACCATATATTTT.

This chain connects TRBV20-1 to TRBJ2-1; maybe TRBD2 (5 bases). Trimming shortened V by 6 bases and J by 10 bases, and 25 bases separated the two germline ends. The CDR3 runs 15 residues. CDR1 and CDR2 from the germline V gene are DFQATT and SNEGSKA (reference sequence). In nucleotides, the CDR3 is TGCAGTGCCGTAGGAGCGGCCCGACTCTCCTACGAGCAGTTCTTC. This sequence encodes CSAVGAARLSYEQFF.

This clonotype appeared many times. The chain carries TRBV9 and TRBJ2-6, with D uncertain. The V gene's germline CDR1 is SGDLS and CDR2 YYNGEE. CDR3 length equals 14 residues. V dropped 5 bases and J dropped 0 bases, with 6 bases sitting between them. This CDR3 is CASSQSSGANVLTF. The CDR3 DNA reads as TGTGCCAGCAGTCAGAGCTCTGGGGCCAACGTCCTGACTTTC. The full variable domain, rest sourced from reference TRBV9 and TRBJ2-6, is DSGVTQTPKHLITATGQRVTLRCSPRSGDLSVYWYQQSLDQGLQFLIQYYNGEERAKGNILERFSAQQFPDLHSELNLSSLELGDSALYFCASSQSSGANVLTFGAGSRLTVL.

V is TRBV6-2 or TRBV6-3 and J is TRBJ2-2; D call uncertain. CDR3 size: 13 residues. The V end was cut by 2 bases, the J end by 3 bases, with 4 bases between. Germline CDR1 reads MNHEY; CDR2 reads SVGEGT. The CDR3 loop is CASSYKDTGELFF. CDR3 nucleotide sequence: TGTGCCAGCAGTTACAAGGACACCGGGGAGCTGTTTTTT.

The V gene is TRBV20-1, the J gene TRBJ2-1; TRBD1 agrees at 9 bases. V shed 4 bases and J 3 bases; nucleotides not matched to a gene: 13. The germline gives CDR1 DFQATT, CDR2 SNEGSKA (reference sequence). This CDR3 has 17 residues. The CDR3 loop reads CSANRDRVLGIYNEQFF. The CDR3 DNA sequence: TGCAGTGCTAATCGGGACAGGGTCCTGGGAATCTACAATGAGCAGTTCTTC.

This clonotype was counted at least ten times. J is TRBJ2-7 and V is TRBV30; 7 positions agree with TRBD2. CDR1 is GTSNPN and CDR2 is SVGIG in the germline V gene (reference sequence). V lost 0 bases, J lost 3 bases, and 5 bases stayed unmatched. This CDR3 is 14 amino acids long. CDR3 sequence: CAWSVGGTHYEQYF. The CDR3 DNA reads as TGTGCCTGGAGTGTGGGGGGGACGCACTACGAGCAGTACTTC.

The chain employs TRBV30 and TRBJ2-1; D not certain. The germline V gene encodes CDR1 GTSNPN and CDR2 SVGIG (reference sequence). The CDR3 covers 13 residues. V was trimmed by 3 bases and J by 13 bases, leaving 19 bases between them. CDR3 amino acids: CAWSVLERSSQFF. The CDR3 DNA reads TGTGCCTGGAGCGTACTGGAAAGGTCGAGCCAGTTCTTC. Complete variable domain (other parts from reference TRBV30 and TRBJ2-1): SQTIHQWPATLVQPVGSPLSLECTVEGTSNPNLYWYRQAAGRGLQLLFYSVGIGQISSEVPQNLSASRPQDRQFILSSKKLLLSDSGFYLCAWSVLERSSQFFGPGTRLTVL.

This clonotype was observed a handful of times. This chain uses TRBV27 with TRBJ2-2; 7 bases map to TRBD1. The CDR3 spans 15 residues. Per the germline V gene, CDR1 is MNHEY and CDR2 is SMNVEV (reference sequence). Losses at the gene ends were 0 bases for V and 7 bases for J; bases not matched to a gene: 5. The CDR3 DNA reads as TGTGCCAGCAGTTTATCACAGGGGCGAAGCGGGGAGCTGTTTTTT. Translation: CASSLSQGRSGELFF.

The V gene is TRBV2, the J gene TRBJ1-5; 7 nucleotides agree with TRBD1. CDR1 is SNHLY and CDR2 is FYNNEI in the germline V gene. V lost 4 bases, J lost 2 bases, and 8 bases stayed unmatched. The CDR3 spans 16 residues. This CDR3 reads CASSVSGGWGNQPQHF. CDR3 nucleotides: TGTGCCAGCAGTGTCTCAGGGGGGTGGGGCAATCAGCCCCAGCATTTT.

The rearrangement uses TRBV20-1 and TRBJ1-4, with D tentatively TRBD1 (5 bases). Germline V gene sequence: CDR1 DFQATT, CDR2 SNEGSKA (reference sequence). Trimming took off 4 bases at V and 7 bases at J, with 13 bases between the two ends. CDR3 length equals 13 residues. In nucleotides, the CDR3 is TGCAGTGCTAAAGGGACTTTTGGTGAAAAACTGTTTTTT. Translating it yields CSAKGTFGEKLFF.

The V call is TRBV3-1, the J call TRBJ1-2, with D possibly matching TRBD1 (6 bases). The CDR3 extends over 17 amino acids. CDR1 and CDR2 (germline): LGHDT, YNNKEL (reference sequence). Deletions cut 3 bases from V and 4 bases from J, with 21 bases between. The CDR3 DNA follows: TGTGCCAGCAGCCATGCTCAGCCAGGGGCGATCGGCTATGGCTACACCTTC. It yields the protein CASSHAQPGAIGYGYTF.

The CDR3 loop is CASSSYGEGRHEQYF. For the CDR3, the DNA is TGTGCCAGCAGCTCTTACGGGGAGGGCCGCCACGAGCAGTACTTC. The chain couples TRBV5-8 to TRBJ2-7; 7 bases map to TRBD2. Trimming at V came to 3 bases and at J to 5 bases, leaving 11 bases not matched to a gene. This CDR3 is 15 amino acids long. The germline CDR1 and CDR2 sequences are SGHTS and YDEGEE. The entire variable domain, with the rest obtained from reference TRBV5-8 and TRBJ2-7, is as follows: EAGVTQSPTHLIKTRGQQATLRCSPISGHTSVYWYQQALGLGLQFLLWYDEGEERNRGNFPPRFSGRQFPNYSSELNVNALELEDSALYLCASSSYGEGRHEQYFGPGTRLTVT.

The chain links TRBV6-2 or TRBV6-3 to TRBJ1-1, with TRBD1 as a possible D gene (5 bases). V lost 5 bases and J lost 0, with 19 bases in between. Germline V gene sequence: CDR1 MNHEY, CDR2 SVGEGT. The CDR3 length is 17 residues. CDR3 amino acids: CASSTRTSGTVNTEAFF. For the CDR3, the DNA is TGTGCCAGCAGTACAAGAACCTCCGGGACGGTGAACACTGAAGCTTTCTTT.

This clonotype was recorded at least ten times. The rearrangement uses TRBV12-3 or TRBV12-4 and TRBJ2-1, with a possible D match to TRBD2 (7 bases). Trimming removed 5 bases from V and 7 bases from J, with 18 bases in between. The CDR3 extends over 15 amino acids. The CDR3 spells CASSGGLAAFNEQFF. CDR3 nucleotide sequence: TGTGCCAGCAGTGGGGGCCTAGCGGCTTTTAATGAGCAGTTCTTC.

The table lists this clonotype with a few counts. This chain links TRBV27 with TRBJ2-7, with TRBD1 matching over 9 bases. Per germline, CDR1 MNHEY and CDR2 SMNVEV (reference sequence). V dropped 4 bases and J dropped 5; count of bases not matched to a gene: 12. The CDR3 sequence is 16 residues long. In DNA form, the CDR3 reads TGTGCCAGCAGTTCTTTACAGGGGGCGCCTTCGGACGAGCAGTACTTC. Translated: CASSSLQGAPSDEQYF.

In DNA form, the CDR3 reads TGTGCCAGCAGCAAGGTGGGGGGAGGCTACACCTTC. This encodes CASSKVGGGYTF. This chain links TRBV7-9 with TRBJ1-2; TRBD1 might be the D (5 bases). The germline V and J ends were trimmed by 5 bases and 8 bases, with 12 bases remaining between them. This CDR3 comprises 12 residues. Germline CDR1 reads SEHNR; CDR2 reads FQNEAQ (reference sequence).

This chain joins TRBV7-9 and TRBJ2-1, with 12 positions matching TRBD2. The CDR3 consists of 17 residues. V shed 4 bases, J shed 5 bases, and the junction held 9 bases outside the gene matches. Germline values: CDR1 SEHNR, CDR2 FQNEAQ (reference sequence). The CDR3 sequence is CASSYYLGLAGNNEQFF. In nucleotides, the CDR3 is TGTGCCAGCAGCTACTATTTAGGACTAGCGGGAAACAATGAGCAGTTCTTC.

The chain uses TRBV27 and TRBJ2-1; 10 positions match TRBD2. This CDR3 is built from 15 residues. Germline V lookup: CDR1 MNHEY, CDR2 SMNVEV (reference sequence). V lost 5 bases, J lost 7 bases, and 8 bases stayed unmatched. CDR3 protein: CASSPPGLAFNEQFF. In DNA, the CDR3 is TGTGCCAGCAGTCCTCCGGGACTAGCGTTTAATGAGCAGTTCTTC.

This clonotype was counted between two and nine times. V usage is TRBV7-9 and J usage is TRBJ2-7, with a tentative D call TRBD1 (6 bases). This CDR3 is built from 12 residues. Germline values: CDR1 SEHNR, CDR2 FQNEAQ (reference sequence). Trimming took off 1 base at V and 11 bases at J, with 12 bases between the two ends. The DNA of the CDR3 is TGTGCCAGCAGCTTAGAGGTGGCAGGGGAGTACTTC. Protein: CASSLEVAGEYF.

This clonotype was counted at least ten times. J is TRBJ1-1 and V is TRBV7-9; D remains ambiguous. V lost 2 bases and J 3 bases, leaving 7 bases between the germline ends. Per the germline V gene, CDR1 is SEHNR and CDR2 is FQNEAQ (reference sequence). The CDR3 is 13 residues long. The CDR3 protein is CASSLWADTEAFF. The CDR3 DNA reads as TGTGCCAGCAGCTTATGGGCAGACACTGAAGCTTTCTTT.